This TCR beta chain was identified during a study of blood T cell repertoires in COVID-19. Study-level information: COVID-19 samples, acute and convalescent, were from the United States, Italy and Spain. T cells, B-cell-depleted T cells, or PBMCs supplied cDNA or gDNA.

Authors' data handling: Cell counts per sample came from amplifying reference gene primers. Clones were read by immunoSEQ multiplex PCR, and TCRdb kept only the in-frame ones, dropping some. V, J and clone size reflect that table, while D and trimming were determined from the DNA. The sample gives approximately 70,000 clones, about nine tenths of which show up once; 11% is in the top ten. V gave up 0 bases and J gave up 4 bases; unmatched junction bases: 4. Per germline, CDR1 SGHTA and CDR2 FQGNSA. The CDR3 has 16 residues. The chain uses TRBV7-2 and TRBJ1-3; 9 bases fit TRBD1. Sample: peripheral blood. The receptor was isolated from a man in his 70s with active or convalescent COVID-19. For the CDR3, the DNA is TGTGCCAGCAGCTTAGCCCCGGGACAGGGCGGAAACACCATATATTTT. It yields the protein CASSLAPGQGGNTIYF.